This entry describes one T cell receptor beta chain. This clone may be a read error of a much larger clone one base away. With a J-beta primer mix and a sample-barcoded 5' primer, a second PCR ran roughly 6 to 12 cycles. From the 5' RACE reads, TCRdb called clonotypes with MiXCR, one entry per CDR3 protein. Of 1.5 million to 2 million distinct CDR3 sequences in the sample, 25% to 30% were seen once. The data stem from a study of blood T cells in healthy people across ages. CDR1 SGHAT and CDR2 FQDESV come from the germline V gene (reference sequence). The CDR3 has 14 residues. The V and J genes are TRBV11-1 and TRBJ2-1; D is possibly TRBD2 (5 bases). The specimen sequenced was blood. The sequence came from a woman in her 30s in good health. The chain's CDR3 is CASSLGSGSDERFF. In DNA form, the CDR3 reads TGTGCCAGCAGCCTAGGGTCTGGTAGCGATGAGCGGTTCTTC.